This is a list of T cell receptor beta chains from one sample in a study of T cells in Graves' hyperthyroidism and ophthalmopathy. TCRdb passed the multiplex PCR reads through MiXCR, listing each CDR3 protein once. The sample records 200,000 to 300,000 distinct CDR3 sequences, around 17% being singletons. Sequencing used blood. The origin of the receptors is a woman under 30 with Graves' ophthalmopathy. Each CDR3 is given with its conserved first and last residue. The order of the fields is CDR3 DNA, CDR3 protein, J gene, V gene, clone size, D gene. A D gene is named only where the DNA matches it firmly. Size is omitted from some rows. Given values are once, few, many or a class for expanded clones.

TGTGCCAGCTCAGCTGACAGAGGGGTCACTGAAGCTTTCTTT CASSADRGVTEAFF TRBJ1-1 TRBV18 many NA
TGTGCCACCAGTGATTTCTACACCGGGACGGGAGCTTTCTTT CATSDFYTGTGAFF TRBJ1-1 TRBV24-1 many NA
TGTGCCAGCAGCCCTGGCGGGATAGGGATATACATTCAGTACTTC CASSPGGIGIYIQYF TRBJ2-4 TRBV7-6 few NA
TGTGCCAGCAGTTACATGGTCCTATACAATGAGCAGTTCTTC CASSYMVLYNEQFF TRBJ2-1 TRBV6-2/TRBV6-3 many NA
TGTGCCAGCAGCTTGCAACAGGGCAATCAGCCCCAGCATTTT CASSLQQGNQPQHF TRBJ1-5 TRBV5-5 few NA
TGTGCCAGCAGTCGGAATGAGCAGTTCTTC CASSRNEQFF TRBJ2-1 TRBV2 many NA
TGTGCCAGCACCCACGTTCGTGGGGGGAGCACCGGGGAGCTGTTTTTT CASTHVRGGSTGELFF TRBJ2-2 TRBV6-1 many NA
TGTGCCAGCATTCAAGACGGGAACACTGAAGCTTTCTTT CASIQDGNTEAFF TRBJ1-1 TRBV6-1 many NA
TGTGCCAGCAGTGAAGCGCTCGGCAGGGTACAAAACATTCAGTACTTC CASSEALGRVQNIQYF TRBJ2-4 TRBV6-1 many NA
TGTGCCAGCGTCAATAGCACAGATACGCGGTATTTT CASVNSTDTRYF TRBJ2-3 TRBV11-2 NA NA
TGCAGCGTGTGGGCAGGGGGCTGGGGCTACACCTTC CSVWAGGWGYTF TRBJ1-2 TRBV29-1 few TRBD1
TGTGCCAGCAGCATTGGGGCCTACGAGCAGTACTTC CASSIGAYEQYF TRBJ2-7 TRBV11-2 many NA
TGTGCCAGCAGTCCGTACCTGGACAGAGTTAACTATGGCTACACCTTC CASSPYLDRVNYGYTF TRBJ1-2 TRBV27 many NA
TGTGCCAGCAGTTCATCTCACAGGAGGATGAACACTGAAGCTTTCTTT CASSSSHRRMNTEAFF TRBJ1-1 TRBV27 many NA
TGCGCCAGCAGCCAAGCCAACAATGAGCAGTTCTTC CASSQANNEQFF TRBJ2-1 TRBV4-1 few NA
TGCGCCAGCAGCCCTCCTGCGACAGGGGTAGAGCAGTACTTC CASSPPATGVEQYF TRBJ2-7 TRBV13 once TRBD1
TGTGCCAGCTTTAGCGGGGGGGCGTACGAGCAGTACTTC CASFSGGAYEQYF TRBJ2-7 TRBV10-3 few TRBD2
TGCGCCAGCAGCCAAGATCGGCGCAGGGGGGACACCGGGGAGCTGTTTTTT CASSQDRRRGDTGELFF TRBJ2-2 TRBV4-3 many NA
TGTGCCCCGTCGATCGAGCAGTACTTC CAPSIEQYF TRBJ2-7 TRBV24-1 NA NA
TGTGCCAGCAGCTTAGCGCGAGGGGCTGGAAACACCATATATTTT CASSLARGAGNTIYF TRBJ1-3 TRBV7-9 many NA
TGTGCCAGCAGGGGGACTAGCGGGATCTACAATGAGCAGTTCTTC CASRGTSGIYNEQFF TRBJ2-1 TRBV28 many TRBD2
TGTGCCACCAGCGCGGGACCCTACAATGAGCAGTTCTTC CATSAGPYNEQFF TRBJ2-1 TRBV15 many NA
TGTGCCAGTAGTTCTTTTGGGACAGGCCAAGAGACCCAGTACTTC CASSSFGTGQETQYF TRBJ2-5 TRBV19 many TRBD1
TGCAGTGCTAGCGGGACTAGCGGGTACATTCAGTACTTC CSASGTSGYIQYF TRBJ2-4 TRBV20-1 many TRBD2
TGCGCCAGCAGCAACGACAGGGGCAATGAGCAGTTCTTC CASSNDRGNEQFF TRBJ2-1 TRBV5-1 many TRBD1
TGTGCCAGCACTATTTGGGGGACAGGCAATGAGCAGTTCTTC CASTIWGTGNEQFF TRBJ2-1 TRBV7-8 many TRBD1